Each of the 28 T cell receptor beta chains below was sequenced from the same sample in a study of molecular identifiers for immune sequencing clone quantification. TCRdb reprocessed the PCR reads with MiXCR, giving one entry per CDR3 protein. Of over 550,000 distinct CDR3 sequences in the sample, roughly 23% were seen once. What was sequenced was naive CD8+ T cells from blood, with Jurkat cell RNA spiked in. The subset is: FACS-sorted CD8+CD4-CCR7+CD45RA+ naive T cells. The receptors were gathered from a human donor in good health. Some libraries in this study had Jurkat cell RNA spiked in.

In its sample, this clonotype was seen many times. The genes are TRBV4-3 and TRBJ2-7; D remains unclear. CDR3 length equals 13 residues. V lost 4 bases and J 4 bases, leaving 11 bases between the germline ends. The germline V gene has CDR1 LGHNA and CDR2 YSLEER. The CDR3 region is CASSPARHYEQYF. Written as DNA, the CDR3 is TGCGCCAGCAGCCCGGCAAGGCATTACGAGCAGTACTTC.

On this clonotype: This sequence may be a read error, since a much larger clone differs from it by one base. This sequence joins TRBV12-3 or TRBV12-4 and TRBJ2-4; the D call may be TRBD1 or TRBD2 (5 bases each). CDR3 length equals 14 residues. The CDR3 region is CASSSQGAKSIQYF. The CDR3 DNA reads TGTGCCAGCAGTTCTCAGGGAGCCAAAAGCATTCAGTACTTC.

This clonotype was seen at least ten times. CDR3 in DNA: TGTGCCAGCAAGTCAGCGAGCACAGATACGCAGTATTTT. Its translation is CASKSASTDTQYF. V gene TRBV7-8 combines with J gene TRBJ2-3; no clear D. The CDR3 extends over 13 amino acids. Germline V gene lookup returns CDR1 SGHVS and CDR2 FQNEAQ. V gave up 7 bases and J gave up 0 bases, with 8 bases separating them.

This clonotype was counted ten times or more. The CDR3 nucleotides are TGTGCCAGCAGCTTACCCCTAGCGGGGGGGCCGGATGAGCAGTTCTTC. Its protein product is CASSLPLAGGPDEQFF. The genes are TRBV7-2 and TRBJ2-1, with TRBD2 matching over 12 bases. The CDR3 spans 16 residues. Germline assignment: CDR1 SGHTA and CDR2 FQGNSA. Trimming took 2 bases from V and 8 from J; bases not matched to a gene: 7.

On this clonotype: At one end, the junction sequence differs from germline, possibly due to a read error. The chain recombines TRBV6-2 or TRBV6-3 with TRBJ2-2; 7 bases line up with TRBD1. Germline lookup yields CDR1 MNHEY and CDR2 SVGEGT. The CDR3 sequence is 13 residues long. CDR3 sequence (DNA): TGTGCCCGCAGGTACGGGACAGCCGGGGAGCTGTTTTTT. This translates into CARRYGTAGELFF.

This clonotype was observed at least ten times. J is TRBJ2-1 and V is TRBV28; 8 nucleotides agree with TRBD1. This CDR3 region has 15 residues. CDR1 is MDHEN and CDR2 is SYDVKM in the germline V gene. The trim removed 6 bases at V and 4 bases at J, leaving 8 bases unmatched. Here the CDR3 DNA reads TGTGCCAGCAGCCTCGGACAGGGCCTTTACAATGAGCAGTTCTTC. This sequence encodes CASSLGQGLYNEQFF.

The chain is built from TRBV28 and TRBJ1-5; D remains unclear. CDR1 and CDR2 (germline): MDHEN, SYDVKM. This CDR3 comprises 15 residues. With 2 bases removed from V and 3 bases from J, the gap between germline ends came to 11 bases. As DNA, the CDR3 is TGTGCCAGCAGTTTAACAGTTAGATACAATCAGCCCCAGCATTTT. Amino acid sequence: CASSLTVRYNQPQHF.

This clonotype was counted a few times. The chain joins TRBV28 to TRBJ2-7, with D possibly matching TRBD2 (6 bases). Germline V gene data show CDR1 as MDHEN and CDR2 as SYDVKM. The CDR3 sequence is 15 residues long. V gave up 5 bases and J gave up 3 bases, with 17 bases separating them. The CDR3 here is CASSTRSWTNYEQYF. The CDR3 bases are TGTGCCAGCAGTACCCGATCCTGGACTAACTACGAGCAGTACTTC.

This rearrangement joins TRBV6-2 or TRBV6-3 to TRBJ1-1; D remains ambiguous. V lost 5 bases and J lost 4, with 14 bases in between. Per germline, CDR1 MNHEY and CDR2 SVGEGT. CDR3 length equals 14 residues. The DNA of the CDR3 is TGTGCCAGCAGTAAGGGATCCCTGGGCACTGAAGCTTTCTTT. Protein: CASSKGSLGTEAFF.

There are many counts of this clonotype. The V gene is TRBV7-2, the J gene TRBJ1-1; D not certain. Germline assignment: CDR1 SGHTA and CDR2 FQGNSA. Trimming stripped 3 bases from V and 5 bases from J, with 13 bases between. This CDR3 contains 14 residues. This CDR3 reads CASSFLGGETEAFF. The DNA of the CDR3 is TGTGCCAGCAGCTTTCTGGGCGGGGAAACTGAAGCTTTCTTT.

The table lists this clonotype with many counts. The chain employs TRBV20-1 and TRBJ2-1; D unresolved. The V and J ends lost 5 bases and 5 bases respectively, with 7 bases between them. This CDR3 has 11 residues. CDR1 DFQATT and CDR2 SNEGSKA come from the germline V gene (reference sequence). The CDR3 protein is CSAHLDNEQFF. Written as DNA, the CDR3 is TGCAGTGCTCATCTAGACAATGAGCAGTTCTTC.

There are many counts of this clonotype. CDR3 protein: CSANRGHGTGELFF. The CDR3 nucleotides read TGCAGTGCTAACAGGGGGCACGGTACCGGGGAGCTGTTTTTT. The chain uses TRBV20-1 and TRBJ2-2; 9 positions agree with TRBD1. CDR3 length: 14 residues. The V segment lost 4 bases and the J segment 5 bases; nucleotides outside the gene matches: 5. Germline V lookup: CDR1 DFQATT, CDR2 SNEGSKA (reference sequence).

The table lists this clonotype with a few counts. The chain combines TRBV27 with TRBJ2-3; D gene uncertain. This CDR3 is built from 14 residues. Germline CDR1 reads MNHEY; CDR2 reads SMNVEV (reference sequence). The germline V and J ends were trimmed by 2 bases and 0 bases, with 6 bases remaining between them. Here the CDR3 DNA reads TGTGCCAGCAGTTTACGGAAGAGCACAGATACGCAGTATTTT. It translates to CASSLRKSTDTQYF.

This chain connects TRBV6-1 to TRBJ2-7, with a tentative D call TRBD1 (5 bases). The CDR3 consists of 17 residues. The germline CDR1 and CDR2 sequences are MNHNS and SASEGT. V dropped 0 bases and J dropped 2 bases, with 17 bases sitting between them. The CDR3: CASSEASIRVDTYEQYF. As DNA, the CDR3 is TGTGCCAGCAGTGAAGCATCTATCAGGGTAGATACCTACGAGCAGTACTTC.

The sample holds a few counts of this clonotype. The chain employs TRBV11-2 and TRBJ2-3; possible D gene TRBD2, 6 bases. Per the germline V gene, CDR1 is SGHAT and CDR2 is FQNNGV. Trimming removed 2 bases from V and 4 bases from J, with 16 bases in between. This CDR3 has 16 residues. CDR3 in amino acids: CASSLFPETGADTQYF. The CDR3 coding sequence is TGTGCCAGCAGCTTATTCCCCGAGACGGGGGCAGATACGCAGTATTTT.

V is TRBV27 and J is TRBJ2-1, with D hard to call. V lost 5 bases, J lost 3 bases, and 8 bases lay in between. The CDR3 loop spans 13 amino acids. Germline CDR1 reads MNHEY; CDR2 reads SMNVEV (reference sequence). The DNA of the CDR3 is TGTGCCAGCAGTGCCTTAGGCTACAATGAGCAGTTCTTC. Amino acids: CASSALGYNEQFF.

This chain joins TRBV30 and TRBJ2-2; D could derive from TRBD1 or TRBD2 (5 bases each). Trimming removed 5 bases at V and 0 bases at J, with 16 bases between. Germline CDR1 GTSNPN, CDR2 SVGIG (reference sequence). The CDR3 is 16 residues long. The CDR3 coding sequence is TGTGCCTGGGGGGGTTTTGGGCAGACGAACACCGGGGAGCTGTTTTTT. Amino acids: CAWGGFGQTNTGELFF. Based on the CDR3 plus reference TRBV30 and TRBJ2-2, the full variable domain is SQTIHQWPATLVQPVGSPLSLECTVEGTSNPNLYWYRQAAGRGLQLLFYSVGIGQISSEVPQNLSASRPQDRQFILSSKKLLLSDSGFYLCAWGGFGQTNTGELFFGEGSRLTVL.

This clonotype was found once. The V gene is TRBV11-3, the J gene TRBJ2-1; possible D gene TRBD2, 6 bases. Trimming took off 5 bases at V and 5 bases at J, with 19 bases between the two ends. The CDR3 length is 16 residues. Germline V lookup: CDR1 SGHNT, CDR2 YENEEA. The CDR3 protein is CASSTYSGRSNNEQFF. The CDR3 nucleotides read TGTGCCAGCAGCACATATAGCGGAAGATCAAACAATGAGCAGTTCTTC.

This clonotype was recorded at least ten times. The chain employs TRBV28 and TRBJ2-2, with D possibly TRBD2 on 5 matching bases. This CDR3 comprises 15 residues. The germline gives CDR1 MDHEN, CDR2 SYDVKM. The V end lost 6 bases, the J end lost 0 bases, and 11 bases lay between the germline ends. Here the CDR3 DNA reads TGTGCCAGCAGAAACGGGGATACGAACACCGGGGAGCTGTTTTTT. Its protein is CASRNGDTNTGELFF. Full variable domain (rest looked up from reference TRBV28 and TRBJ2-2): DVKVTQSSRYLVKRTGEKVFLECVQDMDHENMFWYRQDPGLGLRLIYFSYDVKMKEKGDIPEGYSVSREKKERFSLILESASTNQTSMYLCASRNGDTNTGELFFGEGSRLTVL.

In regard to this clonotype: Germline and junction disagree at one end, which may indicate a read error. This chain links TRBV25-1 with TRBJ1-1; D remains unclear. This CDR3 comprises 12 residues. Germline lookup yields CDR1 MGHDK and CDR2 SYGVNS. The CDR3: CASSDPYTEAIF. The CDR3 region has the DNA TGTGCCAGCAGTGATCCCTACACTGAAGCTATCTTT.

This clonotype has at least ten counts. The V call is TRBV6-6, the J call TRBJ2-7; 7 bases match TRBD2. This CDR3 has 12 amino acids. From germline, CDR1 is MNHNY and CDR2 SVGAGI (reference sequence). V shed 8 bases and J 3 bases; nucleotides not matched to a gene: 4. CDR3 in amino acids: CASAGDYYEQYF. In DNA form, the CDR3 reads TGTGCCAGCGCGGGAGATTACTACGAGCAGTACTTC.

This chain links TRBV12-3 or TRBV12-4 with TRBJ2-5, with a weak D call TRBD2 (7 bases). V was shortened by 4 bases and J by 4 bases, with 13 bases between the two germline ends. CDR3 length: 14 residues. The DNA for the CDR3 is TGTGCCAGCAGTTCTGGCGGGGGCCGAGAGACCCAGTACTTC. Translating gives CASSSGGGRETQYF.

The table lists this clonotype with a few counts. A much larger clone differs by one base, so this may be a read error. The V and J genes are TRBV5-1 and TRBJ2-3, with 7 bases lining up with TRBD1. Germline CDR1 and CDR2: SGHRS and YFSETQ. This CDR3 is 15 amino acids long. CDR3 loop: CASSLGQGFADTRYF. As DNA, the CDR3 is TGCGCCAGCAGCTTGGGACAGGGTTTCGCAGATACGCGGTATTTT.

This clonotype has a count of ten or more. The V gene is TRBV2, the J gene TRBJ2-5; TRBD1 might be the D (6 bases). CDR1 is SNHLY, CDR2 FYNNEI, per germline. Trimming took off 6 bases at V and 4 bases at J, with 15 bases between the two ends. There are 14 residues in the CDR3. The CDR3, as DNA: TGTGCCAGCAGACCCGAGCCCAGGGGAGAGACCCAGTACTTC. This codes for CASRPEPRGETQYF.

This clonotype was recorded a few times. CDR3 nucleotide sequence: TGTGCCAGCACTAGTCAAGAGACCCAGTACTTC. Residues: CASTSQETQYF. The gene calls are TRBV6-2 or TRBV6-3 and TRBJ2-5, with D unresolved. V was cut by 7 bases and J by 2 bases, with 5 bases left in between. CDR1 MNHEY and CDR2 SVGEGT come from the germline V gene. This CDR3 comprises 11 residues.

In this sample, this clonotype turned up many times. The V call is TRBV7-9, the J call TRBJ2-3, with D possibly called TRBD1 or TRBD2 (5 bases each). Trimming removed 4 bases from V and 4 bases from J, with 12 bases in between. CDR3 length: 14 amino acids. Germline V CDR1 and CDR2: SEHNR, FQNEAQ (reference sequence). The CDR3 loop reads CASSSHQGADTQYF. CDR3 DNA: TGTGCCAGCAGCTCTCATCAGGGAGCAGATACGCAGTATTTT.

CDR3 protein: CASSLDLGRTSYEQYF. Written as DNA, the CDR3 is TGCGCCAGCAGCTTGGACTTAGGGAGGACTTCCTACGAGCAGTACTTC. The gene calls are TRBV5-1 and TRBJ2-7, with a weak D call TRBD2 (6 bases). The CDR3 spans 16 residues. CDR1 is SGHRS and CDR2 is YFSETQ in the germline V gene. V was cut by 0 bases and J by 1 base, with 14 bases left in between.

The gene calls are TRBV4-1 and TRBJ2-7, with TRBD2 matching 9 bases. The CDR3 contains 15 residues. Germline lookup yields CDR1 MGHRA and CDR2 YSYEKL. The V and J ends lost 1 base and 6 bases, in that order; junction bases with no gene match: 7. The CDR3 DNA reads TGCGCCAGCAGCCAAGCTGGGACTAGCCCGATCGAGCAGTACTTC. This translates into CASSQAGTSPIEQYF.